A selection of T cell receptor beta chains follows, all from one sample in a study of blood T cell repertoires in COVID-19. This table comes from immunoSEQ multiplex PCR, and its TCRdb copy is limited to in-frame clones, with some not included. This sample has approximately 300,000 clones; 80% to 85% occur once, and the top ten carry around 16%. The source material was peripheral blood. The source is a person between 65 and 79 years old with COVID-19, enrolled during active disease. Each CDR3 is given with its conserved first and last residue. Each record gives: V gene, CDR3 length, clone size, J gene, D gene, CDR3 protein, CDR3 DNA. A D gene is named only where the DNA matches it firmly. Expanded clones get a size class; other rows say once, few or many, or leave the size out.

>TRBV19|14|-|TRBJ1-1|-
CASSVVGVNTEAFF
TGTGCCAGTAGTGTAGTGGGAGTGAACACTGAAGCTTTCTTT
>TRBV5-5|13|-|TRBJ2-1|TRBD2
CASSLTSGYLQFF
TGTGCCAGCAGCTTGACTAGCGGATATTTACAGTTCTTC
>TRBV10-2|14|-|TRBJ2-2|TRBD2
CASSPLAGSGELFF
TGCGCCAGCAGTCCACTAGCGGGGTCCGGGGAGCTGTTTTTT
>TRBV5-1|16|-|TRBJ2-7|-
CASSLFSRGSSYEQYF
TGCGCCAGCAGCTTGTTTTCGAGGGGGAGCTCCTACGAGCAGTACTTC
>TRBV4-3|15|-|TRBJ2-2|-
CASSQDEGAGGELFF
TGCGCCAGCAGCCAAGACGAAGGGGCTGGCGGGGAGCTGTTTTTT
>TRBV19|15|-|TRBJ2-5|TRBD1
CASSTSGGLGETQYF
TGTGCCAGTAGTACCTCAGGGGGCTTGGGAGAGACCCAGTACTTC
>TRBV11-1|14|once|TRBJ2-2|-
CASSLAAGNGELFF
TGTGCCAGCAGCTTAGCTGCGGGGAACGGGGAGCTGTTTTTT
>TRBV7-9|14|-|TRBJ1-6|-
CASSLEAQNSPLHF
TGTGCCAGCAGCTTAGAAGCCCAAAATTCACCCCTCCACTTT
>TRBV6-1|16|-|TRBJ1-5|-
CASSEPRRISNQPQHF
TGTGCCAGCAGTGAACCCCGGAGAATTAGCAATCAGCCCCAGCATTTT
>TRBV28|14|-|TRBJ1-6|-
CASSLGRVGSPLHF
TGTGCCAGCAGTTTAGGCAGGGTAGGGTCACCCCTCCACTTT
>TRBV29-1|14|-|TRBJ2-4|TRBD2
CSVRLAGTVNIQYF
TGCAGCGTACGACTAGCGGGGACTGTAAACATTCAGTACTTC
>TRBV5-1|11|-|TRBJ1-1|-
CASQDSSEAFF
TGCGCCAGCCAGGACAGTTCTGAAGCTTTCTTT
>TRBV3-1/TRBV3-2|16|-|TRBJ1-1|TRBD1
CASSPVLTGVKTEAFF
TGTGCCAGCAGCCCGGTCCTGACAGGGGTGAAGACTGAAGCTTTCTTT
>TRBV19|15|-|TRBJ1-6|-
CASSLPDSYNSPLHF
TGTGCCAGTAGTTTACCAGACAGCTACAATTCACCCCTCCACTTT
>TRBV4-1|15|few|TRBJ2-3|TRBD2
CASSQTPTSGYTQYF
TGCGCCAGCAGCCAAACCCCGACTAGCGGTTATACGCAGTATTTT
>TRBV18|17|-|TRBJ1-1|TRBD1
CASSPAGTGGSGTEAFF
TGTGCCAGCTCACCAGCGGGGACAGGGGGGAGTGGGACTGAAGCTTTCTTT
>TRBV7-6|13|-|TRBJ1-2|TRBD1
CASSPDRDGGYTF
TGTGCCAGCAGCCCGGACAGGGATGGTGGCTACACCTTC
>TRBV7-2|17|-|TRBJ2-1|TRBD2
CASSLPTFSGRRNEQFF
TGTGCCAGCAGCCTTCCTACTTTTAGCGGGAGACGCAATGAGCAGTTCTTC
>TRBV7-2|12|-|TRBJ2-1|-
CASSKENNEQFF
TGTGCCAGCAGCAAAGAGAACAATGAGCAGTTCTTC
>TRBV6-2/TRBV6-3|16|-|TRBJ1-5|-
CASSPMWMGDNQPQHF
TGTGCCAGCAGCCCCATGTGGATGGGCGACAATCAGCCCCAGCATTTT
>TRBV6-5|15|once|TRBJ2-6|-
CASRLQGRGANVLTF
TGTGCCAGCAGACTACAGGGGAGGGGGGCCAACGTCCTGACTTTC
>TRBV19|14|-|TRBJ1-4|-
CASSEGKDNEKLFF
TGTGCCAGTAGTGAGGGCAAAGATAATGAAAAACTGTTTTTT
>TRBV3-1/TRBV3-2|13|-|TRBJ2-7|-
CASSLGTHYEQYF
TGTGCCAGCAGCCTCGGGACTCACTACGAGCAGTACTTC
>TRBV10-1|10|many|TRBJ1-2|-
CASNPRGYTF
TGCGCCAGCAATCCCAGGGGCTACACCTTC
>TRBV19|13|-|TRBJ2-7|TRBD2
CASTGGGLDEQYF
TGTGCCAGCACCGGGGGGGGTTTGGACGAGCAGTACTTC
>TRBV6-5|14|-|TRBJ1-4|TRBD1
CASRRTGGDEKLFF
TGTGCCAGCAGGCGAACAGGGGGCGATGAAAAACTGTTTTTT
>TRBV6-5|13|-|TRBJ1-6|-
CASRRGMDSPLHF
TGTGCCAGCAGAAGGGGTATGGATTCACCCCTCCACTTT
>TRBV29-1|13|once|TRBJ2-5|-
CSLRYQVEETQYF
TGCAGCTTGCGTTACCAGGTTGAAGAGACCCAGTACTTC
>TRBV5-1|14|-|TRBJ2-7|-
CASIPLSRDDEQYF
TGCGCCAGCATACCCCTTTCGCGGGATGACGAGCAGTACTTC
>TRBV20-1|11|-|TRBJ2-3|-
CSAFLALKQYF
TGCAGTGCTTTCTTGGCCCTGAAGCAGTATTTT
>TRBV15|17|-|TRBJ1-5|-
CATSRDREQGSNQPQHF
TGTGCCACCAGCAGGGACCGGGAACAGGGTAGCAATCAGCCCCAGCATTTT
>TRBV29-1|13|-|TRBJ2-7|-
CSGDKGLVYEQYF
TGCAGCGGGGATAAGGGGTTGGTCTACGAGCAGTACTTC
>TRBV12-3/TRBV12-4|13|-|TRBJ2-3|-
CASSFTGADTQYF
TGTGCCAGCAGCTTTACGGGGGCAGATACGCAGTATTTT
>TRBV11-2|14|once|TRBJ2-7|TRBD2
CASSLNGRGYEQYF
TGTGCCAGCAGCTTAAACGGGAGGGGCTACGAGCAGTACTTC
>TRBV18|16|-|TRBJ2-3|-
CASSPNGGRITDTQYF
TGTGCCAGCTCCCCAAACGGCGGAAGGATCACAGATACGCAGTATTTT
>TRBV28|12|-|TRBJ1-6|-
CASRLRREALHF
TGTGCCAGCAGACTCCGTAGGGAGGCCCTCCACTTT
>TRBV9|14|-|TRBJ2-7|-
CASSVALGPYEQYF
TGTGCCAGCAGCGTAGCTCTGGGGCCCTACGAGCAGTACTTC
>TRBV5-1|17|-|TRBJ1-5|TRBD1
CASSQRTGAMPNQPQHF
TGCGCCAGCAGCCAACGGACAGGGGCTATGCCAAATCAGCCCCAGCATTTT
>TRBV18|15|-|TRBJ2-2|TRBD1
CASSQGQVTTGELFF
TGTGCCAGCTCCCAGGGACAGGTCACCACCGGGGAGCTGTTTTTT
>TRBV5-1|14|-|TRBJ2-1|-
CASSLSGGTYEQFF
TGCGCCAGCAGCTTGAGTGGCGGGACCTATGAGCAGTTCTTC
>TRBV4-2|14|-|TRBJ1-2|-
CASSQDTGNYGYTF
TGTGCCAGCAGCCAAGATACAGGGAACTATGGCTACACCTTC
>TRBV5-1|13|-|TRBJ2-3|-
CASSLPSTDTQYF
TGCGCCAGCAGCTTGCCCTCCACAGATACGCAGTATTTT
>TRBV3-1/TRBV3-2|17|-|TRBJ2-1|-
CASSQVMGHGSYNEQFF
TGTGCCAGCAGCCAAGTTATGGGGCACGGCTCCTACAATGAGCAGTTCTTC
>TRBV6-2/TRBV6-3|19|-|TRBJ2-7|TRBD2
CASSSSTSREGNTPYEQYF
TGTGCCAGCAGTTCCTCGACTTCGCGGGAGGGAAACACCCCCTACGAGCAGTACTTC
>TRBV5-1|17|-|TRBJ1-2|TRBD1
CASSLGGQGRYNYGYTF
TGCGCCAGCAGCTTGGGAGGACAGGGGCGATATAACTATGGCTACACCTTC
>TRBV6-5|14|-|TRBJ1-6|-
CASSYGGANSPLHF
TGTGCCAGCAGTTACGGGGGCGCGAATTCACCCCTCCACTTT
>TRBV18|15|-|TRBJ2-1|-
CASSRQGGNYNEQFF
TGTGCCAGCTCCCGCCAAGGGGGAAACTACAATGAGCAGTTCTTC
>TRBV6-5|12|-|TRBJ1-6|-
CASRSRNSPLHF
TGTGCCAGCAGGTCGCGCAATTCACCCCTCCACTTT
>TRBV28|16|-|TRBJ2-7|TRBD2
CASSSPFSGGAYEQYF
TGTGCCAGCAGTTCCCCCTTCTCTGGGGGGGCCTACGAGCAGTACTTC
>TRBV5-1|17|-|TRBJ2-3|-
CASSLALGLQPTDTQYF
TGCGCCAGCAGCTTGGCATTAGGACTACAACCCACAGATACGCAGTATTTT
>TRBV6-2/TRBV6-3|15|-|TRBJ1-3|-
CASSYGPGSGNTIYF
TGTGCCAGCAGTTACGGGCCAGGATCTGGAAACACCATATATTTT
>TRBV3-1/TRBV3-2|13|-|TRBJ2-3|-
CASSQDSLDTQYF
TGTGCCAGCAGCCAAGATTCTTTGGATACGCAGTATTTT
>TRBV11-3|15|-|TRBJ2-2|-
CASSLDSRVTGELFF
TGTGCCAGCAGCTTAGATTCCCGGGTTACCGGGGAGCTGTTTTTT
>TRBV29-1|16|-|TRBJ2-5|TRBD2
CSVVISGGGFAETQYF
TGCAGCGTTGTAATTAGCGGGGGTGGTTTTGCAGAGACCCAGTACTTC